This is a list of T cell receptor beta chains from one sample in a study of shared clonotypes between healthy human individuals. Method: immunoSEQ multiplex PCR; TCRdb's copy keeps in-frame clones and lacks some. The repertoire holds around 450,000 clones, with around 75% as singletons. Sequencing was carried out using PBMCs. The receptors were gathered from a woman between 40 and 55 years old in good health. Some clones in this sample may be carry-over from other donors' samples. CDR3s leave out the opening cysteine and the closing phenylalanine or tryptophan.

v_gene: TRBV30; j_gene: NA; CDR3aa: AWSAGLADLYEQY
v_gene: TRBV6-1; j_gene: TRBJ2-2; CDR3aa: ASIGNTGELF
v_gene: TRBV29-1; j_gene: TRBJ2-7; CDR3aa: SVGTSGPYEQY
v_gene: TRBV11-2; j_gene: TRBJ2-1; CDR3aa: ASSLGRDTEQF
v_gene: TRBV19; j_gene: TRBJ2-2; CDR3aa: ASSTGTGGYTGELF
v_gene: TRBV28; j_gene: TRBJ2-1; CDR3aa: ASGSLGGSYNEQF
v_gene: TRBV10-3; j_gene: TRBJ2-5; CDR3aa: AISDLPRQGRQETQY
v_gene: TRBV6-1; j_gene: TRBJ1-1; CDR3aa: ASRRTGGDTEAF
v_gene: TRBV6-1; j_gene: TRBJ2-1; CDR3aa: ASSATSVNEQF
v_gene: TRBV4-1; j_gene: TRBJ1-2; CDR3aa: ASSRQGTGVIGYT
v_gene: TRBV27; j_gene: TRBJ2-3; CDR3aa: ASSPPMAGRDTQY
v_gene: TRBV5-1; j_gene: TRBJ2-7; CDR3aa: ASSPPSDSYEQY
v_gene: TRBV27; j_gene: TRBJ2-5; CDR3aa: ASSPGTSGKETQY
v_gene: TRBV21-1; j_gene: TRBJ1-2; CDR3aa: ASSTARQESNYGYT
v_gene: TRBV25-1; j_gene: TRBJ2-7; CDR3aa: ASSVRDRGSYEQY
v_gene: TRBV29-1; j_gene: TRBJ1-1; CDR3aa: SVQTGVYRNTEAF
v_gene: TRBV5-1; j_gene: TRBJ1-2; CDR3aa: ASSFGAGGLGYT
v_gene: TRBV7-2; j_gene: TRBJ2-2; CDR3aa: ASSLAAGVITGELF
v_gene: TRBV7-9; j_gene: TRBJ1-1; CDR3aa: ASSLAGTGGEAF
v_gene: TRBV11-2; j_gene: TRBJ1-1; CDR3aa: ASSLTGPNTEAF
v_gene: TRBV2; j_gene: TRBJ2-1; CDR3aa: ASSEDYNEQF
v_gene: TRBV6-1; j_gene: TRBJ2-1; CDR3aa: ASSESPGQGKDEQF